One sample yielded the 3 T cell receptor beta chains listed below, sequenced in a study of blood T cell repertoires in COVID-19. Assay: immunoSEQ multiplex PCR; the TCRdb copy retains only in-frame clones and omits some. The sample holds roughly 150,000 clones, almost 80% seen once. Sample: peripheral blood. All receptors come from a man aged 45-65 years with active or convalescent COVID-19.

In DNA, the CDR3 is TGTGCCATGGGGCGGGACCCAGGGAACACTGAAGCTTTCTTT. This sequence encodes CAMGRDPGNTEAFF. The rearrangement links TRBV10-3 to TRBJ1-1; D might be TRBD1 (5 bases). Trimming shortened V by 9 bases and J by 1 base, and 15 bases separated the two germline ends. The germline CDR1 and CDR2 sequences are ENHRY and SYGVKD. The CDR3 runs 14 residues.

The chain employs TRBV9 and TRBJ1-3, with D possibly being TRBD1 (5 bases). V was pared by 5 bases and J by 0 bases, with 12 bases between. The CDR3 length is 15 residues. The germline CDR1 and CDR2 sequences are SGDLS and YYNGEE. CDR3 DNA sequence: TGTGCCAGCAGTGACGACAGTTACTCTGGAAACACCATATATTTT. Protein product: CASSDDSYSGNTIYF.

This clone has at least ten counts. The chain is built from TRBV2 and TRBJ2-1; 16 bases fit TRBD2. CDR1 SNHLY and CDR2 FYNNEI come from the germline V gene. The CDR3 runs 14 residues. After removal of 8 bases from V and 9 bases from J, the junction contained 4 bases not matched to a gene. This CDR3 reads CASLGLAGGAEQFF. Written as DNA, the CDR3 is TGTGCCAGCCTGGGACTAGCGGGAGGGGCTGAGCAGTTCTTC.